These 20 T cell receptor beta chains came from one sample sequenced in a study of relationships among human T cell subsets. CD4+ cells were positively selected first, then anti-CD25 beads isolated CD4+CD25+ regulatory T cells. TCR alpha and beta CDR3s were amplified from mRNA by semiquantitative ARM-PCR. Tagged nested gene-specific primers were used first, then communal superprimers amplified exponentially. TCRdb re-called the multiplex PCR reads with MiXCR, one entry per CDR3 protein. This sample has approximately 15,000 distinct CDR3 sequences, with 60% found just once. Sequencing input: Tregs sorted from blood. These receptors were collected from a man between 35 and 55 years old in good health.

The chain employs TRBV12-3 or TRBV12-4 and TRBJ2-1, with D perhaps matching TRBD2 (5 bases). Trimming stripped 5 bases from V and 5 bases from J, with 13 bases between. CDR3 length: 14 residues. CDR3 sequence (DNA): TGTGCCAGCAGTCCCTTGACGAGGGACAATGAGCAGTTCTTC. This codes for CASSPLTRDNEQFF.

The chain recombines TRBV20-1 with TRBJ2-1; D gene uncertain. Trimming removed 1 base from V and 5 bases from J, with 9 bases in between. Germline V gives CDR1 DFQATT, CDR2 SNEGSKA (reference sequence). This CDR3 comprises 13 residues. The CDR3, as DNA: TGCAGTGCTAGAGCACCAGTTAACAATGAGCAGTTCTTC. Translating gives CSARAPVNNEQFF.

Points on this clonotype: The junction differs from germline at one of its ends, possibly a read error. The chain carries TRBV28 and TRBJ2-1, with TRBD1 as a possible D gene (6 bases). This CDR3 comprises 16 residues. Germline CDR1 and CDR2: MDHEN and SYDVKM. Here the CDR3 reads CANSQEQGFGYNEQFF. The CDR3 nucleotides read TGTGCCAACAGTCAAGAACAGGGCTTTGGCTACAATGAGCAGTTCTTC. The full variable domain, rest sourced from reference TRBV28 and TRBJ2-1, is DVKVTQSSRYLVKRTGEKVFLECVQDMDHENMFWYRQDPGLGLRLIYFSYDVKMKEKGDIPEGYSVSREKKERFSLILESASTNQTSMYLCANSQEQGFGYNEQFFGPGTRLTVL.

CDR3 amino acids: CASSSPGTGSDTEAFF. The DNA for the CDR3 is TGTGCCAGCAGCTCCCCTGGGACAGGGAGTGACACTGAAGCTTTCTTT. The chain recombines TRBV5-6 with TRBJ1-1, with 9 bases matching TRBD1. With V trimmed by 3 bases and J by 3 bases, 9 bases remained unmatched. This CDR3 is built from 16 residues. CDR1 is SGHDT, CDR2 YYEEEE, per germline.

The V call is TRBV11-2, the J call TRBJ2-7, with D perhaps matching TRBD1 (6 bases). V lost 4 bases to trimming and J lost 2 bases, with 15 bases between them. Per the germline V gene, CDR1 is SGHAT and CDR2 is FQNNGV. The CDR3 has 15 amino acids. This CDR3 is CASSSPRTATYEQYF. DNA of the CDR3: TGTGCCAGCAGCTCACCCAGGACAGCTACCTACGAGCAGTACTTC.

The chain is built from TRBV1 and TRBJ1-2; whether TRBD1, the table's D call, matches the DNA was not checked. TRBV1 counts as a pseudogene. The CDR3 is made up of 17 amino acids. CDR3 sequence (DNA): TGCACCAGCAGCCAAGAGCGACGAGGGGGCTCCTTGATGAGCTACACCTTC. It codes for CTSSQERRGGSLMSYTF.

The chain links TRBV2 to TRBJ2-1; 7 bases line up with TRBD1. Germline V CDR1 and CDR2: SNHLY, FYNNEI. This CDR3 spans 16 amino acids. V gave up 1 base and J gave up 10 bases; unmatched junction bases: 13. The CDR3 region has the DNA TGTGCCAGCAGTGAAGATGGAATCAGGGGGATTGGGGAGCAGTTCTTC. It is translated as CASSEDGIRGIGEQFF. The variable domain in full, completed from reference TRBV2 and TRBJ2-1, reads EPEVTQTPSHQVTQMGQEVILRCVPISNHLYFYWYRQILGQKVEFLVSFYNNEISEKSEIFDDQFSVERPDGSNFTLKIRSTKLEDSAMYFCASSEDGIRGIGEQFFGPGTRLTVL.

The CDR3 spells CSVGKTENTEAFF. The CDR3 nucleotides are TGCAGCGTTGGAAAGACAGAGAACACTGAAGCTTTCTTT. The rearrangement joins TRBV29-1 to TRBJ1-1; D is perhaps TRBD1 (5 bases). CDR1 and CDR2 (germline): SQVTM, ANQGSEA. The germline V and J ends were trimmed by 4 bases and 1 base, with 10 bases remaining between them. This CDR3 spans 13 amino acids.

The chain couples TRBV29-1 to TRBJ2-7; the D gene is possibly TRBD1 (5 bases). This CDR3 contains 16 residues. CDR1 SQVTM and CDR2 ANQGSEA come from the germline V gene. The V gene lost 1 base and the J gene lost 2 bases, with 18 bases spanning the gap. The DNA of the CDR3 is TGCAGCGTTGAAGTATATAAGGGGCCCCAGACCTACGAGCAGTACTTC. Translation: CSVEVYKGPQTYEQYF.

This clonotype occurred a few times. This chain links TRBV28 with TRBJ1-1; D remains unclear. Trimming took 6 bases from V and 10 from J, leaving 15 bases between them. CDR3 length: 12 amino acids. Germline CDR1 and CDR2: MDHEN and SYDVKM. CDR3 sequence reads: CASSLNGEVAFF. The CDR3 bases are TGTGCCAGCAGCCTTAACGGGGAGGTAGCTTTCTTT.

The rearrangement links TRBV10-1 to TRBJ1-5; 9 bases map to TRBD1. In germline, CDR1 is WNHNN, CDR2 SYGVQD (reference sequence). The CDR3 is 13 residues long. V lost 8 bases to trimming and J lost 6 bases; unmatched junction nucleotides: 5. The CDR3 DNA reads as TGCGCCAGCCCTTCACAGGGGGCTCAGCCCCAGCATTTT. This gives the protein CASPSQGAQPQHF.

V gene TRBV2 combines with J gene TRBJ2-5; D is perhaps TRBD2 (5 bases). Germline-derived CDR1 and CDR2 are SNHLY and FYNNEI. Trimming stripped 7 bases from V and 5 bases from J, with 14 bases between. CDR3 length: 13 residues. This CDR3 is CASTRDRIETQYF. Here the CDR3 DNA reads TGTGCCAGCACACGGGATAGGATCGAGACCCAGTACTTC.

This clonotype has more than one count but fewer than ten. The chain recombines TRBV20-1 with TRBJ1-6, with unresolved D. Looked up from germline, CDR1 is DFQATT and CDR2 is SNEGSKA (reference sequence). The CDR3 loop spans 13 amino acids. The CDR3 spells CSGMDRGNSPLHF. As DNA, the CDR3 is TGCAGCGGGATGGATCGGGGTAATTCACCCCTCCACTTT.

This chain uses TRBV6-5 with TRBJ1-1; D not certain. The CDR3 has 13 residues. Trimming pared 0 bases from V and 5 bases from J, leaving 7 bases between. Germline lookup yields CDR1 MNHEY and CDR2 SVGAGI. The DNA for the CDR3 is TGTGCCAGCAGTTACTCCGCGCGGACTGAAGCTTTCTTT. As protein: CASSYSARTEAFF.

CDR3 coding DNA: TGTGCCAGCAGCTTAGAAGGGACAAACGGCGAGCAGTACTTC. It translates to CASSLEGTNGEQYF. This rearrangement joins TRBV11-1 to TRBJ2-7; the D gene is possibly TRBD1 (6 bases). Trimming cost V 1 base and J 6 bases, with 13 bases left between them. CDR3 length equals 14 residues. The germline gives CDR1 SGHAT, CDR2 FQDESV (reference sequence).

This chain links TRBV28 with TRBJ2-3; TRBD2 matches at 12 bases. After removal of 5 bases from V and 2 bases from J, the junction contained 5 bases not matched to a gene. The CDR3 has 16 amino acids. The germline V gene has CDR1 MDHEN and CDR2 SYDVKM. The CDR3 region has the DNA TGTGCCAGCAGTCAAAGGACTAGCGGGACCACAGATACGCAGTATTTT. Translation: CASSQRTSGTTDTQYF.

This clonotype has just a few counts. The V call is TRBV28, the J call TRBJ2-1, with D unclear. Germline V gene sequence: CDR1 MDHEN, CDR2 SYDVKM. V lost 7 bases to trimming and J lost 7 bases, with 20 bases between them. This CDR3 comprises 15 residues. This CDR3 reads CASTMPNRMANEQFF. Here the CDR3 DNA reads TGTGCCAGCACGATGCCAAACCGTATGGCGAATGAGCAGTTCTTC.

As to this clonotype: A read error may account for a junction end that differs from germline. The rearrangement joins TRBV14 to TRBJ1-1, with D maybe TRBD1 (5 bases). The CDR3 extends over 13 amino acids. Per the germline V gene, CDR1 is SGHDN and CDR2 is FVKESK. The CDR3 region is CASSQHEGTEASF. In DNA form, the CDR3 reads TGTGCCAGCAGCCAACATGAGGGGACTGAAGCTTCCTTT.

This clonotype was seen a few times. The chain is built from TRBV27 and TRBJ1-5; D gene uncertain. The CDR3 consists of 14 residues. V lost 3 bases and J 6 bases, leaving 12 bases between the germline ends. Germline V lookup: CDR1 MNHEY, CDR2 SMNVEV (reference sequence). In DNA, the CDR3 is TGTGCCAGCAGTTTTCAGGTGGGCTTTCAGCCCCAGCATTTT. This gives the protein CASSFQVGFQPQHF.

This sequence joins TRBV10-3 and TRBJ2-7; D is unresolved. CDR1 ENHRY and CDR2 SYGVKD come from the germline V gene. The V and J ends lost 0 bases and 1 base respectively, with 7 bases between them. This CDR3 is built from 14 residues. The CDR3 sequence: CAISESRLSYEQYF. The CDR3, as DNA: TGTGCCATCAGTGAGTCGAGACTTTCCTACGAGCAGTACTTC.